This T cell receptor beta chain was sequenced for a study of OX40 agonist ivuxolimab in advanced cancers. V was pared by 4 bases and J by 10 bases, with 11 bases of the junction left unmatched. CDR1 is MGHRA and CDR2 is YSYEKL in the germline V gene. This CDR3 is built from 14 residues. The assay was immunoSEQ multiplex PCR, and TCRdb's table has in-frame clones only and misses some. The data contain about 48,000 clones, around 84% of them singletons. This clone was observed once. The V gene is TRBV4-1, the J gene TRBJ2-3; 7 bases are shared with TRBD2. The sequencing used CD4+ or CD8+ T cells sorted from blood, collected in a trial of the OX40 agonist ivuxolimab. This sequence was found in an adult with an advanced solid tumor such as melanoma, head and neck, liver or kidney cancer. CDR3 loop: CASSRAGLYLAQYF. In DNA form, the CDR3 reads TGCGCCAGCAGCCGAGCGGGACTTTACCTGGCGCAGTATTTT.